This T cell receptor (beta chain) is from a study of blood T cell repertoires in COVID-19. Study-level background: From T cells, B-cell-depleted T cells, or PBMCs came the material, which was cDNA or gDNA.

Per the original methods: Amplification of reference gene primers was used by the study to estimate nucleated cell counts. Produced via immunoSEQ multiplex PCR; TCRdb's table is partial and in-frame only. V and J calls and clone size are copied from that table; D and trimming were computed from the DNA. Altogether some 240,000 clones are present, approximately 85% being singletons, with the ten largest covering approximately 5.2%. During active infection, Seattle patients enrolled and were then monitored through disease. The CDR3 length is 13 residues. J gave up 5 bases and V 7 bases, and 7 bases lay outside the gene matches. Germline V gene data show CDR1 as MDHEN and CDR2 as SYDVKM.

This sequence joins TRBV28 and TRBJ1-1, with TRBD1 matching 7 bases. Material: peripheral blood. The clonotype comes from a woman between 70 and 85 years old with COVID-19, enrolled during active disease. CDR3 coding DNA: TGTGCCAGCACCACGACAGGGCGTACTGAAGCTTTCTTT. Translating it yields CASTTTGRTEAFF.